This paragraph reports one T cell receptor beta chain. These data are taken from a study of technical replicates of blood from a few donors. The method was immunoSEQ multiplex PCR; TCRdb's version includes in-frame clones alone and lacks a portion of them. Among approximately 81,000 clones listed, more than 90% were seen once. Germline assignment: CDR1 LNHDA and CDR2 SQIVND (reference sequence). Trimming pared 10 bases from V and 1 base from J, leaving 14 bases between. The CDR3 totals 14 residues. The TCR was taken from a human donor in good health. The chain joins TRBV19 to TRBJ2-1; D is unclear. The sequenced material came from T cells isolated from PBMCs. CDR3 amino acids: CATRGEPSYNEQFF. CDR3 DNA: TGTGCCACCCGAGGCGAGCCTTCCTACAATGAGCAGTTCTTC. Looking up the rest from reference TRBV19 and TRBJ2-1 gives the full variable domain: DGGITQSPKYLFRKEGQNVTLSCEQNLNHDAMYWYRQDPGQGLRLIYYSQIVNDFQKGDIAEGYSVSREKKESFPLTVTSAQKNPTAFYLCATRGEPSYNEQFFGPGTRLTVL.